This T cell receptor (beta chain) was sequenced for a study of cytomegalovirus exposure and HLA in healthy donors. Study context: Unique TCRs from HLA-typed donors, 80 million to 90 million of them, were held in an early data release.

Comments on this clone: Antigen specificity is unknown.

The V gene end was trimmed by 9 bases and the J gene end by 3 bases; junction bases not matched to a gene: 5. The CDR3 extends over 15 amino acids. Germline V CDR1 and CDR2: SNHLY, FYNNEI. The PCR used 60 Vbeta and 13 Jbeta primers. Sequencing used immunoSEQ multiplex PCR; TCRdb keeps in-frame clones, though not all of them. The sample has some 130,000 clones, and its top ten clones hold 1.5% to 2%. Study results and limitations: CMV serostatus stood as the only immune exposure information on hand. A later look showed TCR association rates differing by HLA locus, highest for DRB1 and lowest for HLA-C.

Specimen: PBMCs. The rearrangement links TRBV2 to TRBJ2-1; the match to TRBD2 covers 13 bases. This clonotype was sampled from a woman aged 60-75 years in good health and CMV-seronegative. Here the CDR3 reads CARNGLAGDYNEQFF. For the CDR3, the DNA is TGTGCCAGAAATGGACTAGCGGGAGACTACAATGAGCAGTTCTTC.